The sequence of this T cell receptor beta chain was determined in a study of T cells after yellow fever vaccination. At least ten counts were recorded for this clonotype. Its antigen is unknown. Germline V CDR1 and CDR2: SGDLS, YYNGEE. This CDR3 is 16 amino acids long. Trimming at V came to 4 bases and at J to 4 bases, leaving 9 bases not matched to a gene. TCRdb analysed the 5' RACE reads with MiXCR anew, one entry per CDR3 protein. In the table there are around 310,000 distinct CDR3 sequences, less than 4.5% of which are singletons. Study findings and constraints: A limited proportion of clonotypes was detected within both the CD4 and CD8 compartments.

The gene calls are TRBV9 and TRBJ2-5; 11 bases are shared with TRBD2. The origin of this receptor is a man younger than 35 who received the YFV17D yellow fever vaccine. Sample: PBMCs, taken on the day of the yellow fever booster vaccination. CDR3 residues: CASSPRSGGERETQYF. CDR3 sequence (DNA): TGTGCCAGCAGCCCCCGTAGCGGGGGGGAGAGAGAGACCCAGTACTTC.